This TCR beta chain came from a study of blood T cell repertoires in COVID-19. On the study more broadly: The origin of the acute and convalescent COVID-19 samples was the United States, Italy and Spain.

Enrollees, roughly 18 to 89 years old, lived in fewer than 25 US areas. People in the exposed group encountered a COVID-19 case within 2 weeks before entering the study. This clone was seen only a few times. Germline values: CDR1 SEHNR, CDR2 FQNEAQ (reference sequence). Trimming stripped 4 bases from V and 1 base from J, with 10 bases between. The CDR3 consists of 14 residues. Original analysis: The authors estimated nucleated cell counts from reference gene primer amplification. The protocol was immunoSEQ multiplex PCR, while the TCRdb copy is restricted to in-frame clones and leaves out a portion. For V, J and clone size, that table is used; D and trimming come from the DNA. The table shows around 320,000 clones, with more than 85% occurring only once.

The sample was PBMCs or T cells enriched from blood (not recorded which). The receptor was isolated from a young woman who had been exposed to COVID-19. This rearrangement joins TRBV7-9 to TRBJ1-2; D gene unclear. CDR3: CASSSSLYNYGYTF. The CDR3 coding sequence is TGTGCCAGCAGCTCCTCCCTTTATAACTATGGCTACACCTTC.